Below are 15 T cell receptor beta chains sequenced from a single sample in a study of blood T cells in healthy people across ages. A second PCR of 7 to 11 cycles used a sample-barcoded 5' primer and a J-beta primer mix. MiXCR, run by TCRdb on the 5' RACE reads, gives a single entry per CDR3 protein. Found here are 750,000 to 950,000 distinct CDR3 sequences, just under 30% of them singletons; the top ten hold roughly 10%. Separately, the same data were catalogued under a study of T cells of mothers and their children.

The sample comprised blood. The receptors derive from a middle-aged woman in good health.

This clonotype was counted ten times or more. The chain has TRBV20-1 and TRBJ2-1, with TRBD2 identical over 11 bases. The CDR3 runs 17 residues. Per germline, CDR1 DFQATT and CDR2 SNEGSKA (reference sequence). V shed 0 bases, J shed 10 bases, and the junction held 14 bases outside the gene matches. Here the CDR3 DNA reads TGCAGTGCTAGAGATCCCGCCGGGACTAGCGGATTTAACGAGCAGTTCTTC. Protein product: CSARDPAGTSGFNEQFF.

V is TRBV28 and J is TRBJ1-2; 9 nucleotides align to TRBD1. The CDR3 has 16 amino acids. Germline lookup yields CDR1 MDHEN and CDR2 SYDVKM. Trimming cost V 7 bases and J 5 bases; bases outside gene matches: 14. The CDR3, as DNA: TGTGCCAGCACCTTATTACCACAGGGGGCAGGGTATGGCTACACCTTC. Its translation: CASTLLPQGAGYGYTF.

In its sample, this clonotype was seen a few times. This chain links TRBV29-1 with TRBJ1-1; a possible D gene is TRBD1 (5 bases). V lost 2 bases and J 5 bases, leaving 18 bases between the germline ends. This CDR3 spans 15 amino acids. From germline, CDR1 is SQVTM and CDR2 ANQGSEA. The CDR3 loop is CSVEQYLGKGTEAFF. Written as DNA, the CDR3 is TGCAGCGTTGAACAATACCTAGGGAAGGGGACTGAAGCTTTCTTT.

This clonotype was detected once. A much larger clonotype is one base distant, so this may be a read error. The rearrangement uses TRBV5-1 and TRBJ2-7; D is uncertain. Germline lookup yields CDR1 SGHRS and CDR2 YFSETQ. There are 15 residues in the CDR3. V lost 3 bases to trimming and J lost 2 bases, with 15 bases between them. As DNA, the CDR3 is TGCGCCAGCAGCTCAAGGGCCAACGGTCCCTACGAGCAGTACTTC. Residues: CASSSRANGPYEQYF.

This clonotype was recorded a few times. This CDR3 reads CATYRVSNQPQHF. The DNA for the CDR3 is TGTGCCACCTACAGGGTGAGTAATCAGCCCCAGCATTTT. This rearrangement joins TRBV24-1 to TRBJ1-5; D might be TRBD1 (6 bases). The germline CDR1 and CDR2 sequences are KGHDR and SFDVKD. Trimming cost V 9 bases and J 4 bases, with 12 bases left between them. The CDR3 covers 13 residues.

Ten or more counts support this clonotype. The genes are TRBV5-8 and TRBJ2-5, with 9 bases fitting TRBD2. CDR1 SGHTS and CDR2 YDEGEE come from the germline V gene. This CDR3 comprises 15 residues. J gave up 6 bases and V 6 bases, and 12 bases lay outside the gene matches. DNA of the CDR3: TGTGCCAGCAACCATAGGCGAGCGGGGGGAAAGACCCAGTACTTC. This translates into CASNHRRAGGKTQYF.

This clonotype was found a few times. CDR3 DNA sequence: TGTGCCAGCAGTCCTAGACTGGACCAAGAGACCCAGTACTTC. Encoded protein: CASSPRLDQETQYF. The rearrangement uses TRBV25-1 and TRBJ2-5, with D uncertain. The CDR3 has 14 amino acids. V lost 5 bases to trimming and J lost 0 bases, with 10 bases between them. The V gene's germline CDR1 is MGHDK and CDR2 SYGVNS.

For this clonotype: This may be a read error: a much more frequent sequence differs by one nucleotide. This rearrangement joins TRBV20-1 to TRBJ2-3; D possibly corresponds to TRBD1 (5 bases). CDR1 DFQATT and CDR2 SNEGSKA come from the germline V gene (reference sequence). CDR3 length: 12 amino acids. The CDR3 nucleotides read TGCAGTGCTAGAGATGTGACAGATACGCGGTATTTT. It yields the protein CSARDVTDTRYF.

This clonotype appeared many times. J is TRBJ2-3 and V is TRBV7-9; 9 nucleotides agree with TRBD1. Germline CDR1 is SEHNR and CDR2 is FQNEAQ (reference sequence). The V and J ends lost 5 bases and 2 bases, in that order; junction bases with no gene match: 8. This CDR3 is built from 16 residues. CDR3 in DNA: TGTGCCAGCAGCCAACAGGGGGCCGAAATCACAGATACGCAGTATTTT. It codes for CASSQQGAEITDTQYF.

This clonotype was detected only a few times. V usage is TRBV14 and J usage is TRBJ2-5; 10 positions agree with TRBD2. V trimming: 7 bases; J trimming: 3 bases; junction bases outside the gene matches: 2. This CDR3 is built from 13 residues. Per germline, CDR1 SGHDN and CDR2 FVKESK. CDR3 DNA: TGTGCCAGCAACCTAGCGGGGGAAGAGACCCAGTACTTC. Its translation: CASNLAGEETQYF.

The V and J genes are TRBV9 and TRBJ1-1; 7 nucleotides agree with TRBD1. From germline, CDR1 is SGDLS and CDR2 YYNGEE. Unmatched junction bases numbered 6, after V lost 0 bases and J lost 10 bases. This CDR3 comprises 13 residues. The CDR3 protein is CASSVESGGTAFF. For the CDR3, the DNA is TGTGCCAGCAGCGTAGAATCAGGGGGGACAGCTTTCTTT.

This clonotype was counted many times. The chain uses TRBV7-8 and TRBJ2-3; 7 nucleotides agree with TRBD2. J lost 3 bases, V lost 2 bases, and 5 bases had no gene match. Looked up from germline, CDR1 is SGHVS and CDR2 is FQNEAQ. This CDR3 is built from 15 residues. CDR3 coding DNA: TGTGCCAGCAGCTTATTCCTGGGGGGGACAGATACGCAGTATTTT. Protein product: CASSLFLGGTDTQYF. The full variable domain, in which reference TRBV7-8 and TRBJ2-3 provide the parts outside the CDR3, is GAGVSQSPRYKVAKRGQDVALRCDPISGHVSLFWYQQALGQGPEFLTYFQNEAQLDKSGLPSDRFFAERPEGSVSTLKIQRTQQEDSAVYLCASSLFLGGTDTQYFGPGTRLTVL.

This clonotype appeared a few times. This sequence joins TRBV5-1 and TRBJ2-7, with TRBD1 matching 8 bases. This CDR3 is built from 17 residues. The ends lost 0 bases at V and 3 bases at J; junction bases unmatched: 11. Germline CDR1 is SGHRS and CDR2 is YFSETQ. CDR3 nucleotide sequence: TGCGCCAGCAGCTTGGCCGCGAGAGGGACAGGCAGCTACGAGCAGTACTTC. This codes for CASSLAARGTGSYEQYF.

The table lists this clonotype with many counts. The rearrangement links TRBV29-1 to TRBJ2-5; D remains ambiguous. The germline V and J ends were trimmed by 4 bases and 2 bases, with 8 bases remaining between them. CDR1 and CDR2 from the germline V gene are SQVTM and ANQGSEA. The CDR3 has 12 residues. CDR3 bases: TGCAGCGTTGGTCGACGACAAGAGACCCAGTACTTC. Amino acids: CSVGRRQETQYF.

This clonotype was observed a handful of times. One end of the junction does not line up with germline, which may come from a read error. The gene calls are TRBV6-2 or TRBV6-3 and TRBJ2-7; no clear D gene. There are 11 residues in the CDR3. Germline CDR1 is MNHEY and CDR2 is SVGEGT. CDR3 DNA: TGTGCCAGCACTACCTCCTACGGGCAGTACTTC. Translating gives CASTTSYGQYF.